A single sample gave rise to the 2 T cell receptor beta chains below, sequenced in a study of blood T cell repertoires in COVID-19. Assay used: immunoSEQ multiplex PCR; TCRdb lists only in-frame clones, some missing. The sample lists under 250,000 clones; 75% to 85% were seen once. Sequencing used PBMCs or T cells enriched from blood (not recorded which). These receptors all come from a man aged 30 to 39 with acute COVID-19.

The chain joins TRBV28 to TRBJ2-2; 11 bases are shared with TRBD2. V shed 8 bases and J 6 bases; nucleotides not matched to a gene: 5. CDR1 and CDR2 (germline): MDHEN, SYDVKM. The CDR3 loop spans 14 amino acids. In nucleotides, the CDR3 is TGTGCCAGCGTAGCGGGGGGGCGGTCCGGGGAGCTGTTTTTT. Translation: CASVAGGRSGELFF.

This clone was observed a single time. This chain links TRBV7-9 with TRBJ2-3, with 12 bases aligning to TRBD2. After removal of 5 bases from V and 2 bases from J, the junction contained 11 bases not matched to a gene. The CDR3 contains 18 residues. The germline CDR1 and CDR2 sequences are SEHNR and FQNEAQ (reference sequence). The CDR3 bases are TGTGCCAGCAGCCCAGGACTAGCGGGGATAGCTGTCACAGATACGCAGTATTTT. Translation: CASSPGLAGIAVTDTQYF. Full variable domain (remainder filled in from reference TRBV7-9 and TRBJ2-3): DTGVSQNPRHKITKRGQNVTFRCDPISEHNRLYWYRQTLGQGPEFLTYFQNEAQLEKSRLLSDRFSAERPKGSFSTLEIQRTEQGDSAMYLCASSPGLAGIAVTDTQYFGPGTRLTVL.